This T cell receptor beta chain was identified during a study of cytomegalovirus exposure and HLA in healthy donors. The CDR3 length is 13 residues. Deletions cut 4 bases from V and 4 bases from J, with 10 bases between. Germline V CDR1 and CDR2: SGHTA, FQGTGA. A note on this clone: The antigen remains unidentified.

Study conclusions and caveats: For presence/absence analyses, sequencing depth was assumed to be roughly uniform across donors.

PCR employed 60 Vbeta and 13 Jbeta primers. Generated by immunoSEQ multiplex PCR, the TCRdb table keeps only in-frame clones and is missing some. The data contain approximately 130,000 clones, around 83% of them singletons. The gene calls are TRBV7-3 and TRBJ1-1, with D tentatively TRBD1 (6 bases). The specimen sequenced was PBMCs. The TCR originated in a woman aged 25-40 years in good health and CMV-seropositive. CDR3 DNA sequence: TGTGCCAGCAGCTCTCAGGGGAGCACTGAAGCTTTCTTT. Translation gives CASSSQGSTEAFF.